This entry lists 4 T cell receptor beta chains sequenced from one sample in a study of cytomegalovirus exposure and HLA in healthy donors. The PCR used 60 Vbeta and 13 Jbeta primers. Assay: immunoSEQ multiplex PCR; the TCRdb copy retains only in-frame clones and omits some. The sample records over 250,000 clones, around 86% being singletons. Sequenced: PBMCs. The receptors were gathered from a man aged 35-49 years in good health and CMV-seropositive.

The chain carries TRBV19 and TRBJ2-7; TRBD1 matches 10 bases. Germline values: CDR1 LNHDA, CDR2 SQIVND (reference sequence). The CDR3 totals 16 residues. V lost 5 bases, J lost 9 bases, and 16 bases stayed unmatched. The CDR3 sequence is CASSEHRDRGYSGQYF. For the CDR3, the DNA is TGTGCCAGTAGTGAACACAGGGACAGGGGATATTCTGGGCAGTACTTC. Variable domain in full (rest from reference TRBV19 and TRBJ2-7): DGGITQSPKYLFRKEGQNVTLSCEQNLNHDAMYWYRQDPGQGLRLIYYSQIVNDFQKGDIAEGYSVSREKKESFPLTVTSAQKNPTAFYLCASSEHRDRGYSGQYFGPGTRLTVT.

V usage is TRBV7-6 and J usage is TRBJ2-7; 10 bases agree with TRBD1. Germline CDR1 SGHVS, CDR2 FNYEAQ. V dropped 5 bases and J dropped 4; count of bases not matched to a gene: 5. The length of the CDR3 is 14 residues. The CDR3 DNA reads TGTGCCAGCAGCAGGACAGGGGGAATATACGAGCAGTACTTC. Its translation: CASSRTGGIYEQYF.

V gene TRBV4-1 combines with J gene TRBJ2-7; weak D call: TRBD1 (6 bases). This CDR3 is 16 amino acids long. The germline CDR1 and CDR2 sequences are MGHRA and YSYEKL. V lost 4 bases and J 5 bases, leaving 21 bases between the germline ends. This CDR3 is CASSPPRGGVDHEQYF. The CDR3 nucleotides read TGCGCCAGCAGCCCTCCCAGGGGCGGAGTAGACCACGAGCAGTACTTC.

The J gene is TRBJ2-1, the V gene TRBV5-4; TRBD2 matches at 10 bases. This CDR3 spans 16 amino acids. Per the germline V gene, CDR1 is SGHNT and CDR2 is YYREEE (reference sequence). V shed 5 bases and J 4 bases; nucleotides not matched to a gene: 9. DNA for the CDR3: TGTGCCAGCAGGGTGGTGGCTAGCGGGAGATACAATGAGCAGTTCTTC. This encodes CASRVVASGRYNEQFF.